This paragraph covers one TCR beta chain sequence. Its antigen is undetermined. With 5 bases clipped from V and 10 bases from J, the junction kept 6 bases outside the gene matches. The CDR3 length is 11 residues. From germline, CDR1 is DFQATT and CDR2 SNEGSKA (reference sequence). This entry is derived from a study of PD-1 blockade in classical Hodgkin lymphoma. Study-wide results and caveats: Still unresolved is the cause of the repertoire differences, which may be disease activity or prior therapy. Newly diagnosed and completely responding patients shared comparable baseline diversity. Exclusion was applied to patients who started nivolumab under 1 year after ASCT. By C4D1, CD4+ diversity increased significantly, especially in complete responders.

The time point is: cycle 4 day 1 (C4D1), after more than five weeks of nivolumab. Each patient's relapse followed autologous stem cell transplantation, and brentuximab vedotin exposure varied. The repertoire was sequenced with immunoSEQ multiplex PCR; TCRdb's copy has only in-frame clones and lacks some. The sample shows tens of thousands of clones, 83% of them seen only once. This TCR was recovered from a human donor with classical Hodgkin lymphoma. The chain links TRBV20-1 to TRBJ1-1; 8 bases line up with TRBD1. Sample: peripheral blood mononuclear cells (PBMCs), taken before the fourth cycle of nivolumab. In DNA, the CDR3 is TGCAGTGCTTATACAGGGGGGGCAGCTTTCTTT. Its translation is CSAYTGGAAFF.